The subject of this entry is one TCR beta chain. These data are taken from a study of CD8 T cells in Susac syndrome. Negative isolation was used for CD8+ and CD4+ T cells and FACS enrichment for TEMRA cells. The RNA, about 0.5 to 1 ug, was put through reverse transcription using random hexamers. Across 54 Vbeta and 13 Jbeta, TCR beta CDR3 was amplified with immunoSEQ multiplex PCR. Via MiXCR, TCRdb re-called the immunoSEQ multiplex PCR reads, giving one row per CDR3 protein. Of around 150,000 distinct CDR3 sequences in the sample, just under 95% were seen once. Germline V gene data show CDR1 as SGHVS and CDR2 as FQNEAQ. With V trimmed by 4 bases and J by 11 bases, 4 bases remained unmatched. The CDR3 extends over 11 amino acids.

The source material was CD8+ T cells from PBMCs. This receptor was obtained from a human donor with Susac syndrome. The chain is built from TRBV7-8 and TRBJ1-2; 7 bases line up with TRBD1. The CDR3 nucleotides read TGTGCCAGCAGCTCGACAGGGCTTTACACCTTC. This sequence encodes CASSSTGLYTF.